This T cell receptor beta chain was sequenced for a study of chemoradiotherapy in HPV16-positive cancers. Study at large: Functional T-cell assays on a couple of HPV16-positive patients' cells defined candidate HPV-specific clones and common TCR motifs.

The repertoire was sequenced with immunoSEQ multiplex PCR; TCRdb's copy has only in-frame clones and lacks some. The table lists some 5,000 clones, 84% of them singletons. This CDR3 comprises 14 residues. Germline CDR1 and CDR2: SNHLY and FYNNEI. The V gene end was trimmed by 10 bases and the J gene end by 5 bases; junction bases not matched to a gene: 11. Over chemoradiotherapy, repertoires were sampled more than once. This sequence originates from a human donor with HPV-associated anogenital cancer. The V gene is TRBV2, the J gene TRBJ1-2, with 9 bases aligning to TRBD1. The starting material was tumor tissue, obtained from a patient who underwent chemoradiotherapy. The CDR3 sequence: CATVLQGAGYGYTF. The CDR3 nucleotides read TGTGCCACCGTATTACAGGGGGCAGGGTATGGCTACACCTTC.